This TCR beta chain was obtained from a study of T cell repertoires in cytomegalovirus infection. About the research overall: It was the public TCR beta signatures that indicated both CMV infection and matching HLA type.

Trimming took 4 bases from V and 8 from J, leaving 17 bases between them. Germline V CDR1 and CDR2: SQVTM, ANQGSEA. The CDR3 extends over 13 amino acids. With regard to this clonotype: The antigen remains unidentified.

Each CDR3 protein is one row after TCRdb ran MiXCR on the reads. This sample has roughly 280,000 distinct CDR3 sequences, with approximately 9% found just once. Study-level points and caveats: CMV-specific TCR beta clonotypes restricted by HLA-C dominated the ex vivo response. People with CMV and the relevant HLA were identified by cumulative public TCR beta family frequency.

The source is a human donor in good health (CMV status not recorded). Some clones in this sample may be carry-over from other donors' samples. Sequenced: PBMCs. The rearrangement links TRBV29-1 to TRBJ1-2; maybe TRBD1 (5 bases). CDR3 in amino acids: CSVGTTALSGYTF. CDR3 coding DNA: TGCAGCGTTGGTACGACAGCCTTATCCGGCTACACCTTC.